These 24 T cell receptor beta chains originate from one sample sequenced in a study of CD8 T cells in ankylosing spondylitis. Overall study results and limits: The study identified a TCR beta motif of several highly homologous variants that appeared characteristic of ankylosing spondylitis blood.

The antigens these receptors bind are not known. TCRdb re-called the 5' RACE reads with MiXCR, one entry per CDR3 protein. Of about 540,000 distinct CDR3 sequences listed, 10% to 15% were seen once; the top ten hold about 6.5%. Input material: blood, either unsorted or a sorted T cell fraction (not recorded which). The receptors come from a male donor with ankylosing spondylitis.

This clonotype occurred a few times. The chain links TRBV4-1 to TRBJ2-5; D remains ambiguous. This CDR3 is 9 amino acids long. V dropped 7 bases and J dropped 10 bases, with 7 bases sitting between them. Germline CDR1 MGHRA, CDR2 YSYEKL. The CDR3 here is CASTPVQYF. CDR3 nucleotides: TGCGCCAGCACCCCAGTCCAGTACTTC.

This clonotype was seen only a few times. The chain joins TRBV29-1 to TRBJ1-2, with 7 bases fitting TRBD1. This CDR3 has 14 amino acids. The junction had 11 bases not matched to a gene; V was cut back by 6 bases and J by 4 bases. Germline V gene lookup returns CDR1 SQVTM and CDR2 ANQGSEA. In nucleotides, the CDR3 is TGCAGCGTCCCAAGGACAGGCCCACGCTATGGCTACACCTTC. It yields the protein CSVPRTGPRYGYTF. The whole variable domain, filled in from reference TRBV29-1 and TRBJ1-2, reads SAVISQKPSRDICQRGTSLTIQCQVDSQVTMMFWYRQQPGQSLTLIATANQGSEATYESGFVIDKFPISRPNLTFSTLTVSNMSPEDSSIYLCSVPRTGPRYGYTFGSGTRLTVV.

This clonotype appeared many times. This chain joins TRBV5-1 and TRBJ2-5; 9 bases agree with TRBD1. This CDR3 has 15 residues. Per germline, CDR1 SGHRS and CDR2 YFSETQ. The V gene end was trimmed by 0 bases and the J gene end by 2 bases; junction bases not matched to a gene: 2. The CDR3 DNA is TGCGCCAGCAGCTTGGCCGGGACAGGGCAAGAGACCCAGTACTTC. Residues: CASSLAGTGQETQYF.

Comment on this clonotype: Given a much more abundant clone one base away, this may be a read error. CDR3 residues: CASSSLQGQGFYGYTF. CDR3 nucleotides: TGTGCCAGCAGCTCACTGCAAGGACAGGGGTTCTATGGCTACACCTTC. The rearrangement joins TRBV12-3 or TRBV12-4 to TRBJ1-2; TRBD1 matches at 9 bases. After removal of 6 bases from V and 4 bases from J, the junction contained 12 bases not matched to a gene. The CDR3 covers 16 residues.

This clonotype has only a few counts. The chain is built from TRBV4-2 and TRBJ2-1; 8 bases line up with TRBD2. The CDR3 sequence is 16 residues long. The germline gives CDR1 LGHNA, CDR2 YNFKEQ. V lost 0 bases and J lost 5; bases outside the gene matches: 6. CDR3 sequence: CASSQEGGRLNNEQFF. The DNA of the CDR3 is TGTGCCAGCAGCCAAGAGGGCGGGAGGCTTAACAATGAGCAGTTCTTC.

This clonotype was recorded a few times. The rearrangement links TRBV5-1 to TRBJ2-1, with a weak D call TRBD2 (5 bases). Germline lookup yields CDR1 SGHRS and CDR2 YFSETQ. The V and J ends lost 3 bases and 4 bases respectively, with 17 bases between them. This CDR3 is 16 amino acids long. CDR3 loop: CASSSRTESYYNEQFF. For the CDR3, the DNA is TGCGCCAGCAGCTCAAGGACTGAATCCTATTACAATGAGCAGTTCTTC.

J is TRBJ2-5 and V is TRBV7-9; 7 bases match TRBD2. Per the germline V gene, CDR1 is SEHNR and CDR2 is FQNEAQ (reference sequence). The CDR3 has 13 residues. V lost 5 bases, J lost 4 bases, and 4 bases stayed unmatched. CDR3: CASSGSSGETQYF. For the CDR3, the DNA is TGTGCCAGCAGCGGATCTAGCGGAGAGACCCAGTACTTC.

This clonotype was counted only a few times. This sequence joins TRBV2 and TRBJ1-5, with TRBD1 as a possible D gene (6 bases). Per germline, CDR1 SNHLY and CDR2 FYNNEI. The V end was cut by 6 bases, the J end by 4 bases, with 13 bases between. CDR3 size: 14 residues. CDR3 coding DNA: TGTGCCAGCAGGGGTTCACAGGGAAATCAGCCCCAGCATTTT. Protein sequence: CASRGSQGNQPQHF.

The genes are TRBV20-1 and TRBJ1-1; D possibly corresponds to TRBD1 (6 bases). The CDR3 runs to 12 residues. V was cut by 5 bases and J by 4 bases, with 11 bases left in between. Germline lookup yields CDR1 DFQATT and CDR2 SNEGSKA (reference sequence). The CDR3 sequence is CSARRGFTEAFF. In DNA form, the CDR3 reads TGCAGTGCTCGTAGGGGGTTCACTGAAGCTTTCTTT.

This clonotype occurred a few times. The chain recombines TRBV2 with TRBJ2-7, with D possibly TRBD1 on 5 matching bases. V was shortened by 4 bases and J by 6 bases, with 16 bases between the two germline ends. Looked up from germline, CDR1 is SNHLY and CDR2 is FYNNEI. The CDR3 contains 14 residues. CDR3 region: CASSAQQGRGEQYV. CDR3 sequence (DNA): TGTGCCAGCAGTGCCCAGCAGGGAAGAGGCGAGCAGTACGTC.

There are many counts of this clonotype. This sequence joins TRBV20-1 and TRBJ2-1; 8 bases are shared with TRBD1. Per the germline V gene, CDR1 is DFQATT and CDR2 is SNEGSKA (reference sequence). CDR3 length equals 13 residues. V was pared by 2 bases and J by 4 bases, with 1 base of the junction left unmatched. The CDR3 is CSARTGGYNEQFF. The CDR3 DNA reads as TGCAGTGCTAGAACAGGGGGTTACAATGAGCAGTTCTTC.

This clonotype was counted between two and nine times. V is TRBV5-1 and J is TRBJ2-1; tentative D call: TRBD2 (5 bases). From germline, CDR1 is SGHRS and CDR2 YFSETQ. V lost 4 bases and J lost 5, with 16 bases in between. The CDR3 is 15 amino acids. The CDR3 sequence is CASSERSEWHNEQFF. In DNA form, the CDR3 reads TGCGCCAGCAGCGAGCGGTCGGAGTGGCACAATGAGCAGTTCTTC.

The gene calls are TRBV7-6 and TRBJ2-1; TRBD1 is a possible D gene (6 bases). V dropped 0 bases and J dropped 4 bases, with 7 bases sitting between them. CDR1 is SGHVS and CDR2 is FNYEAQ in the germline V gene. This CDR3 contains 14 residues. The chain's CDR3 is CASSLAQGYNEQFF. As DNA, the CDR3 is TGTGCCAGCAGCTTAGCACAGGGTTACAATGAGCAGTTCTTC.

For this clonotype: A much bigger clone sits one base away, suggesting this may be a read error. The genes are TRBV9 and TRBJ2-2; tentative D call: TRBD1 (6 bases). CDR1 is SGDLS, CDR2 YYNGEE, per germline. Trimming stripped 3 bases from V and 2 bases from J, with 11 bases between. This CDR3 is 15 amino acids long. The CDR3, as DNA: TGTGCCAGCAGCGAAGGGGACAACAACACCGGGGAGCTGTTTTTT. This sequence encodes CASSEGDNNTGELFF.

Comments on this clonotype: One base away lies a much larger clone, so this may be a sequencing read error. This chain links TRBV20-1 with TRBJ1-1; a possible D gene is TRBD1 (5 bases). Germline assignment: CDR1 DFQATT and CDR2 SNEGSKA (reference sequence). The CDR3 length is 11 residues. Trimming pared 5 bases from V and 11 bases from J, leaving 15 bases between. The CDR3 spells CSAEQEDSAFF. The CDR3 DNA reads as TGCAGTGCTGAACAGGAAGACTCTGCTTTCTTT.

CDR3 nucleotides: TGTGCCAGCAGCTTGTTAGGGATCAACAATGAGCAGTTCTTC. It specifies CASSLLGINNEQFF. V gene TRBV7-2 combines with J gene TRBJ2-1, with unresolved D. This CDR3 comprises 14 residues. Trimming took 3 bases from V and 5 from J, leaving 11 bases between them. Germline V gene lookup returns CDR1 SGHTA and CDR2 FQGNSA.

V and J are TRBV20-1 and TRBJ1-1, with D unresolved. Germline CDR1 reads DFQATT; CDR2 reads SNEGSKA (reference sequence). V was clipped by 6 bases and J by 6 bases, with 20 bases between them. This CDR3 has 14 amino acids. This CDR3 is CSAPPFFDRSEAFF. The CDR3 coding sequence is TGCAGTGCCCCCCCGTTTTTTGATCGGTCTGAAGCTTTCTTT.

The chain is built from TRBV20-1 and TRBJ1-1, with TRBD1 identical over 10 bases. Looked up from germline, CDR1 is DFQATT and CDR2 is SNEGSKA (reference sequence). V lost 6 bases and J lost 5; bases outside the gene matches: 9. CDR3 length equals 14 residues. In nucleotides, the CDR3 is TGCAGTGCACGCGACAGGGGGCGTTGGACTGAAGCTTTCTTT. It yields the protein CSARDRGRWTEAFF.

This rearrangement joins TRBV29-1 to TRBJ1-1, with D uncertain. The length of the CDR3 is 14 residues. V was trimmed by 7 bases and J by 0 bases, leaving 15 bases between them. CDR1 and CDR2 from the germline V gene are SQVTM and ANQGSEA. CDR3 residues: CSGRRGGMNTEAFF. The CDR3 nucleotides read TGCAGCGGCCGCCGAGGTGGGATGAACACTGAAGCTTTCTTT.

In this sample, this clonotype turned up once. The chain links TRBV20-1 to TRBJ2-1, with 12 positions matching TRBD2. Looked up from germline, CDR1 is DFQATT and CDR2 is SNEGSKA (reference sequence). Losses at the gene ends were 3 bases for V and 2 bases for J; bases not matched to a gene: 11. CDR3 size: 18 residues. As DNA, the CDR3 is TGCAGTGCTAGGGCGGCACTAGCGGGAGGCCGGGCCTACAATGAGCAGTTCTTC. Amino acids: CSARAALAGGRAYNEQFF.

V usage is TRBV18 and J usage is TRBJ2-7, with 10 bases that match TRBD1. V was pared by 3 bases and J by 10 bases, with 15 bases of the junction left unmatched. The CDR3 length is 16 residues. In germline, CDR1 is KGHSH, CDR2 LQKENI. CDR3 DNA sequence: TGTGCCAGCTCACCCCCGGGACAGGGGCCCTCTCGAGATCAGTACTTC. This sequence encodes CASSPPGQGPSRDQYF.

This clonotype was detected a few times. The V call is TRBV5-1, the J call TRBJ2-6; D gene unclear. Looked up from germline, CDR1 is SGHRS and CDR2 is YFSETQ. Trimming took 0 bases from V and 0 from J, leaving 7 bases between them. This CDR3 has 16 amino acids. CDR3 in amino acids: CASSLGHLSGANVLTF. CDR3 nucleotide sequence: TGCGCCAGCAGCTTGGGTCACCTCTCTGGGGCCAACGTCCTGACTTTC.

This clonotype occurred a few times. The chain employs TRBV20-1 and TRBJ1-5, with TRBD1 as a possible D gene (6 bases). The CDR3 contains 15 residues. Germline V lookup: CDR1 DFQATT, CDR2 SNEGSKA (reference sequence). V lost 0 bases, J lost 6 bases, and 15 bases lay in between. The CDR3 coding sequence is TGCAGTGCTAGAGATATTTGGGGGGCGGTTCAGCCCCAGCATTTT. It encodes CSARDIWGAVQPQHF.

The CDR3 coding sequence is TGTGCCAGCAGCCTTGCTACACAGGGACAAGAGACCCAGTACTTC. Its protein product is CASSLATQGQETQYF. The J gene is TRBJ2-5, the V gene TRBV11-2, with D perhaps matching TRBD1 (6 bases). V was trimmed by 5 bases and J by 2 bases, leaving 15 bases between them. Germline values: CDR1 SGHAT, CDR2 FQNNGV. The CDR3 is 15 residues long.